A single T cell receptor (beta chain) is shown here with its context. These data originate in a study of blood T cell repertoires in COVID-19. Profiled with immunoSEQ multiplex PCR; TCRdb holds only in-frame clones, not every one. The sample includes approximately 210,000 clones, just over 85% of them seen just once. This CDR3 spans 18 amino acids. The germline V gene has CDR1 MNHNY and CDR2 SVGAGI (reference sequence). The V segment lost 5 bases and the J segment 4 bases; nucleotides outside the gene matches: 10. The sequence derives from a man aged 25-45 years who had recovered from COVID-19. The gene calls are TRBV6-6 and TRBJ1-6; 11 bases align to TRBD1. Sequenced material: peripheral blood. The CDR3 DNA is TGTGCCAGCAGTCGTGGACAGGGGGCATCTGGTTATAATTCACCCCTCCACTTT. It specifies CASSRGQGASGYNSPLHF.